One sample yielded the 24 T cell receptor beta chains listed below, sequenced in a study of T-cell reconstitution after alpha-beta-depleted transplantation in children. The TCRbeta library was prepared with unique molecular identifiers. Via MiXCR, TCRdb re-called the PCR reads, giving one row per CDR3 protein. The table shows 300,000 to 350,000 distinct CDR3 sequences, with around 25% occurring only once. Source: PBMCs, mostly from graft donor cells, taken 180 days after TCRalphabeta/CD19-depleted stem cell transplant. These receptors all come from a male patient under 18 who had a stem cell transplant for acute lymphoblastic leukemia, so the T cells may come from the graft donor.

This rearrangement joins TRBV5-1 to TRBJ1-2; D remains ambiguous. The CDR3 sequence is 13 residues long. V lost 0 bases to trimming and J lost 6 bases, with 9 bases between them. Per germline, CDR1 SGHRS and CDR2 YFSETQ. The CDR3 is CASSLAILHGYTF. For the CDR3, the DNA is TGCGCCAGCAGCTTGGCGATTTTGCATGGCTACACCTTC.

A few counts support this clonotype. V gene TRBV7-9 combines with J gene TRBJ2-3, with TRBD2 matching over 11 bases. CDR3 length: 15 amino acids. CDR1 and CDR2 (germline): SEHNR, FQNEAQ (reference sequence). The ends lost 5 bases at V and 3 bases at J; junction bases unmatched: 4. The CDR3 nucleotides are TGTGCCAGCAGCGTGACTAGCGGGACAACAGATACGCAGTATTTT. It is translated as CASSVTSGTTDTQYF.

The V gene is TRBV12-3 or TRBV12-4, the J gene TRBJ2-4; 8 bases are shared with TRBD2. CDR3 length: 19 amino acids. V dropped 5 bases and J dropped 0; count of bases not matched to a gene: 15. CDR3: CASSVGLALTYLAKNIQYF. DNA for the CDR3: TGTGCCAGCAGTGTCGGACTAGCCCTAACTTATTTAGCCAAAAACATTCAGTACTTC.

The sample holds a few counts of this clonotype. The CDR3 reads CSVALAGVSTQYF. CDR3 nucleotides: TGCAGCGTTGCATTAGCGGGAGTGAGTACGCAGTATTTT. This chain links TRBV29-1 with TRBJ2-3; 9 bases are a match to TRBD2. CDR1 SQVTM and CDR2 ANQGSEA come from the germline V gene. This CDR3 contains 13 residues. V gave up 4 bases and J gave up 8 bases; unmatched junction bases: 7.

This clonotype was found many times. J is TRBJ2-1 and V is TRBV30; a weak D match, TRBD2 (6 bases). V gave up 5 bases and J gave up 7 bases, with 12 bases separating them. The length of the CDR3 is 12 residues. Looked up from germline, CDR1 is GTSNPN and CDR2 is SVGIG (reference sequence). The CDR3 region has the DNA TGTGCCTGGGGGCGGGATGAAAATGAGCAGTTCTTC. Its protein is CAWGRDENEQFF. Full variable domain (outside the CDR3, taken from reference TRBV30 and TRBJ2-1): SQTIHQWPATLVQPVGSPLSLECTVEGTSNPNLYWYRQAAGRGLQLLFYSVGIGQISSEVPQNLSASRPQDRQFILSSKKLLLSDSGFYLCAWGRDENEQFFGPGTRLTVL.

This rearrangement joins TRBV2 to TRBJ2-5; D might be TRBD2 (5 bases). CDR1 SNHLY and CDR2 FYNNEI come from the germline V gene. Trimming pared 4 bases from V and 2 bases from J, leaving 5 bases between. This CDR3 contains 12 residues. CDR3 nucleotide sequence: TGTGCCAGCAGTGGCGGGCAAGAGACCCAGTACTTC. It codes for CASSGGQETQYF.

The chain joins TRBV4-1 to TRBJ2-1; 9 bases are a match to TRBD2. Germline V lookup: CDR1 MGHRA, CDR2 YSYEKL. The CDR3 spans 17 residues. Trimming at V came to 6 bases and at J to 0 bases, leaving 9 bases not matched to a gene. CDR3 in DNA: TGCGCCAGCAGACGGACTAGCGCACCTAGCTCCTACAATGAGCAGTTCTTC. It translates to CASRRTSAPSSYNEQFF.

The rearrangement uses TRBV3-1 and TRBJ2-3, with 11 positions matching TRBD2. Looked up from germline, CDR1 is LGHDT and CDR2 is YNNKEL (reference sequence). This CDR3 has 15 residues. Trimming cost V 1 base and J 10 bases; bases outside gene matches: 7. The CDR3 region has the DNA TGTGCCAGCAGCCAAGGCCTACTAGCGGGAGAATCGCAGTATTTT. It yields the protein CASSQGLLAGESQYF.

The table lists this clonotype with a few counts. This chain links TRBV5-1 with TRBJ1-1, with D hard to call. V gave up 1 base and J gave up 2 bases, with 9 bases separating them. The CDR3 covers 14 residues. Germline V gene lookup returns CDR1 SGHRS and CDR2 YFSETQ. CDR3 in amino acids: CASSLYHSNTEAFF. The CDR3 coding sequence is TGCGCCAGCAGCTTGTATCACTCCAACACTGAAGCTTTCTTT.

The V and J genes are TRBV20-1 and TRBJ1-5; TRBD1 matches 11 bases. Unmatched junction bases numbered 2, after V lost 0 bases and J lost 7 bases. The germline CDR1 and CDR2 sequences are DFQATT and SNEGSKA (reference sequence). The CDR3 consists of 14 residues. The CDR3 coding sequence is TGCAGTGCTAGAGATTGGACAGGGGGCCAGCCCCAGCATTTT. Encoded protein: CSARDWTGGQPQHF.

This rearrangement joins TRBV9 to TRBJ1-2; the D is unclear. V lost 0 bases to trimming and J lost 1 base, with 7 bases between them. This CDR3 has 14 residues. CDR1 is SGDLS, CDR2 YYNGEE, per germline. This CDR3 is CASSVGGSNYGYTF. CDR3 bases: TGTGCCAGCAGCGTAGGAGGCAGTAACTATGGCTACACCTTC.

The chain is built from TRBV5-1 and TRBJ2-1; 12 bases are shared with TRBD2. Looked up from germline, CDR1 is SGHRS and CDR2 is YFSETQ. Unmatched junction bases numbered 8, after V lost 0 bases and J lost 1 base. The CDR3 has 19 amino acids. CDR3 amino acids: CASSLETSGRRGSYNEQFF. Written as DNA, the CDR3 is TGCGCCAGCAGCTTGGAAACTAGCGGGAGGAGAGGTTCCTACAATGAGCAGTTCTTC.

This clonotype was found a few times. This chain joins TRBV5-1 and TRBJ2-7, with no clear D. Germline-derived CDR1 and CDR2 are SGHRS and YFSETQ. Trimming removed 1 base at V and 2 bases at J, with 10 bases between. The CDR3 covers 14 residues. The chain's CDR3 is CASSLWLETYEQYF. CDR3 nucleotide sequence: TGCGCCAGCAGCTTGTGGTTGGAGACCTACGAGCAGTACTTC. The complete variable domain, with remaining parts taken from reference TRBV5-1 and TRBJ2-7, reads KAGVTQTPRYLIKTRGQQVTLSCSPISGHRSVSWYQQTPGQGLQFLFEYFSETQRNKGNFPGRFSGRQFSNSRSEMNVSTLELGDSALYLCASSLWLETYEQYFGPGTRLTVT.

This clonotype was counted between two and nine times. This chain links TRBV20-1 with TRBJ1-5; the D gene is possibly TRBD1 (5 bases). The V end lost 0 bases, the J end lost 0 bases, and 18 bases lay between the germline ends. The germline V gene has CDR1 DFQATT and CDR2 SNEGSKA (reference sequence). The CDR3 spans 18 residues. The chain's CDR3 is CSARDRAGRSSSNQPQHF. The CDR3 DNA sequence: TGCAGTGCTAGAGATCGGGCAGGGCGGAGTAGTAGCAATCAGCCCCAGCATTTT.

This clonotype was counted a few times. V gene TRBV5-1 combines with J gene TRBJ1-6; possible D gene TRBD1, 6 bases. The germline gives CDR1 SGHRS, CDR2 YFSETQ. V gave up 0 bases and J gave up 10 bases, with 11 bases separating them. The length of the CDR3 is 14 residues. The CDR3 DNA reads as TGCGCCAGCAGCTTGGCGGGCAGGGGATCACCCCTCCACTTT. This codes for CASSLAGRGSPLHF. Together with reference TRBV5-1 and TRBJ1-6, the CDR3 gives the full variable domain: KAGVTQTPRYLIKTRGQQVTLSCSPISGHRSVSWYQQTPGQGLQFLFEYFSETQRNKGNFPGRFSGRQFSNSRSEMNVSTLELGDSALYLCASSLAGRGSPLHFGNGTRLTVT.

This clonotype has more than one count but fewer than ten. V and J are TRBV11-3 and TRBJ2-2; D uncertain. The V gene lost 0 bases and the J gene lost 0 bases, with 11 bases spanning the gap. The CDR3 has 17 amino acids. CDR1 is SGHNT, CDR2 YENEEA, per germline. DNA for the CDR3: TGTGCCAGCAGCTTAGATCGCCATAGGGCGAACACCGGGGAGCTGTTTTTT. Translating gives CASSLDRHRANTGELFF.

V usage is TRBV13 and J usage is TRBJ2-1, with 9 bases aligning to TRBD1. Germline values: CDR1 PRHDT, CDR2 FYEKMQ (reference sequence). With 6 bases clipped from V and 8 bases from J, the junction kept 11 bases outside the gene matches. The CDR3 runs to 15 residues. For the CDR3, the DNA is TGTGCCAGCAGTCCTATTGGACAGGGGTGGGATGAGCAGTTCTTC. It is translated as CASSPIGQGWDEQFF. Looking up the rest from reference TRBV13 and TRBJ2-1 gives the full variable domain: AAGVIQSPRHLIKEKRETATLKCYPIPRHDTVYWYQQGPGQDPQFLISFYEKMQSDKGSIPDRFSAQQFSDYHSELNMSSLELGDSALYFCASSPIGQGWDEQFFGPGTRLTVL.

This clonotype has only a few counts. V usage is TRBV5-1 and J usage is TRBJ2-1; D possibly corresponds to TRBD1 (5 bases). V dropped 2 bases and J dropped 10 bases, with 16 bases sitting between them. The germline gives CDR1 SGHRS, CDR2 YFSETQ. This CDR3 has 14 amino acids. The CDR3 sequence: CASSFTRAKSEQFF. Here the CDR3 DNA reads TGCGCCAGCAGCTTCACCAGGGCCAAATCAGAGCAGTTCTTC.

As for this clonotype: The junction departs from germline at one end; a sequencing error may be responsible. The chain employs TRBV7-3 and TRBJ1-3, with a possible D match to TRBD1 (6 bases). The V gene's germline CDR1 is SGHTA and CDR2 FQGTGA. This CDR3 is built from 14 residues. The CDR3 sequence is CASSLTRGADTIYF. CDR3 in DNA: TGTGCCAGCAGCCTAACCAGGGGCGCGGACACCATATATTTT.

This chain links TRBV7-9 with TRBJ1-6; D remains ambiguous. Trimming cost V 2 bases and J 13 bases, with 21 bases left between them. Germline-derived CDR1 and CDR2 are SEHNR and FQNEAQ (reference sequence). The CDR3 spans 16 residues. In DNA form, the CDR3 reads TGTGCCAGCAGCTTAAATTCCGGCCCGAATCTGTTCCCCCTCCACTTT. Its translation is CASSLNSGPNLFPLHF. The whole variable domain, remainder taken from reference TRBV7-9 and TRBJ1-6, is DTGVSQNPRHKITKRGQNVTFRCDPISEHNRLYWYRQTLGQGPEFLTYFQNEAQLEKSRLLSDRFSAERPKGSFSTLEIQRTEQGDSAMYLCASSLNSGPNLFPLHFGNGTRLTVT.

On this clonotype: A read error may produce the germline difference seen at one junction end. The chain uses TRBV6-5 and TRBJ1-2; TRBD1 matches at 7 bases. Germline lookup yields CDR1 MNHEY and CDR2 SVGAGI. There are 13 residues in the CDR3. The CDR3 reads CASRYSGTAGYTF. CDR3 nucleotides: TGTGCCAGCAGGTACTCCGGGACAGCTGGCTACACCTTC.

This clonotype was picked up a small number of times. The CDR3 nucleotides read TGCGCCAGCACTAGACTTCCGGGACTCCAAGAGACCCAGTACTTC. Encoded protein: CASTRLPGLQETQYF. V and J are TRBV5-1 and TRBJ2-5; tentative D call: TRBD2 (6 bases). Trimming pared 6 bases from V and 1 base from J, leaving 16 bases between. The CDR3 consists of 15 residues. CDR1 and CDR2 from the germline V gene are SGHRS and YFSETQ.

This clonotype was picked up a small number of times. The genes are TRBV5-1 and TRBJ2-3; 7 bases are shared with TRBD1. The CDR3 consists of 17 residues. Germline-derived CDR1 and CDR2 are SGHRS and YFSETQ. J was trimmed by 0 bases and V by 4 bases; bases with no gene match: 11. The DNA for the CDR3 is TGCGCCAGCAGCAAACGGGACAGATCTTCTAGCACAGATACGCAGTATTTT. This gives the protein CASSKRDRSSSTDTQYF. Looking up the rest from reference TRBV5-1 and TRBJ2-3 gives the full variable domain: KAGVTQTPRYLIKTRGQQVTLSCSPISGHRSVSWYQQTPGQGLQFLFEYFSETQRNKGNFPGRFSGRQFSNSRSEMNVSTLELGDSALYLCASSKRDRSSSTDTQYFGPGTRLTVL.

This clonotype was observed a few times. The chain carries TRBV7-9 and TRBJ2-7; D gene unclear. This CDR3 contains 14 residues. The germline CDR1 and CDR2 sequences are SEHNR and FQNEAQ (reference sequence). Trimming stripped 5 bases from V and 1 base from J, with 12 bases between. CDR3 in amino acids: CASSIAAGSYEQYF. CDR3 coding DNA: TGTGCCAGCAGCATCGCGGCCGGGTCCTACGAGCAGTACTTC.